This T cell receptor (beta chain) was retrieved from a study of T cell repertoires in cytomegalovirus infection. Study as a whole: Alongside well-studied HLA-B-restricted CMV epitopes, recently identified HLA-C-restricted CMV epitopes were also used. Public TCR beta signatures provided an indication of both CMV infection and a matching HLA type. Study-level points and caveats: Ex vivo responses were dominated by HLA-C-restricted CMV-specific TCR beta clonotypes.

Concerning this clonotype: Its antigen remains unknown.

Germline V gene data show CDR1 as SGDLS and CDR2 as YYNGEE. The CDR3 has 16 amino acids. Between the trimmed V and J ends, which lost 3 bases and 0 bases, there was a span of 15 bases. TCRdb reanalysed the reads using MiXCR and keeps one entry per CDR3 protein. The sample consists of approximately 73,000 distinct CDR3 sequences, approximately 42% of them appearing once. The sequence was obtained from a human donor in good health (CMV status not recorded). Some clones in this sample may be carry-over from other donors' samples. The sequencing used CD8+ T cells from cultured PBMCs, collected from culture after CMV antigen stimulation. V and J are TRBV9 and TRBJ1-1, with a tentative D call TRBD1 (5 bases). The CDR3 spells CASSERQNLLNTEAFF. As DNA, the CDR3 is TGTGCCAGCAGCGAACGACAGAACCTTTTGAACACTGAAGCTTTCTTT.